This entry lists 25 T cell receptor beta chains sequenced from one sample in a study of blood T cells in healthy people across ages (dated by TCRdb to about 2015). Library creation used 5' RACE. Data came from an Illumina HiSeq 2500. A second PCR of about 6 to 11 cycles was performed with a sample-barcoded 5' primer and a J-beta primer mix. TCRdb cleaned the public reads at Q25 with fastp, built clones with MiXCR and kept in-frame beta chains. Entries are consolidated by CDR3 protein sequence, retaining the most common genes and DNA. The sample data list 760,000 or so distinct CDR3 sequences, and approximately 25% of these were observed just once. 8% to 10% of the sample is held by the ten biggest clonotypes. The same data also went into a second study, on T cells of mothers and their children.

Input material: blood. Receptor source: a boy younger than 18 in good health.

This chain connects TRBV10-3 to TRBJ2-5; 7 bases agree with TRBD1. Per germline, CDR1 ENHRY and CDR2 SYGVKD. V shed 4 bases and J 2 bases; nucleotides not matched to a gene: 7. The CDR3 covers 15 residues. CDR3 nucleotides: TGTGCCATCAGTGCGGCCAGGACAGGACAAGAGACCCAGTACTTC. Its translation is CAISAARTGQETQYF.

This clonotype was seen a handful of times. The V call is TRBV7-9, the J call TRBJ2-3; TRBD2 matches at 11 bases. V dropped 5 bases and J dropped 4; count of bases not matched to a gene: 8. CDR3 length equals 16 residues. Germline assignment: CDR1 SEHNR and CDR2 FQNEAQ (reference sequence). The CDR3 spells CASSQLLAGDADTQYF. The CDR3 nucleotides read TGTGCCAGCAGCCAATTACTAGCGGGAGATGCAGATACGCAGTATTTT. Complete variable domain (other parts from reference TRBV7-9 and TRBJ2-3): DTGVSQNPRHKITKRGQNVTFRCDPISEHNRLYWYRQTLGQGPEFLTYFQNEAQLEKSRLLSDRFSAERPKGSFSTLEIQRTEQGDSAMYLCASSQLLAGDADTQYFGPGTRLTVL.

The chain combines TRBV2 with TRBJ2-3; 8 nucleotides align to TRBD2. Germline CDR1 reads SNHLY; CDR2 reads FYNNEI. Trimming at V came to 4 bases and at J to 1 base, leaving 19 bases not matched to a gene. CDR3 length: 20 amino acids. CDR3 sequence: CASSGTTSVSPSGGTDTQYF. The CDR3 DNA reads TGTGCCAGCAGTGGGACGACTAGCGTATCCCCATCCGGAGGCACAGATACGCAGTATTTT.

This clonotype came up a few times. V and J are TRBV7-2 and TRBJ2-7; the D is unclear. V shed 5 bases and J shed 5 bases, with 10 bases lying between them. The CDR3 spans 12 residues. CDR1 SGHTA and CDR2 FQGNSA come from the germline V gene. Here the CDR3 reads CASSPNGDEQYF. For the CDR3, the DNA is TGTGCCAGCAGCCCGAATGGGGACGAGCAGTACTTC. The full variable domain, completed using reference TRBV7-2 and TRBJ2-7, is GAGVSQSPSNKVTEKGKDVELRCDPISGHTALYWYRQSLGQGLEFLIYFQGNSAPDKSGLPSDRFSAERTGGSVSTLTIQRTQQEDSAVYLCASSPNGDEQYFGPGTRLTVT.

The chain is built from TRBV6-2 or TRBV6-3 and TRBJ1-1; no firm D call. The CDR3 loop spans 11 amino acids. Trimming took off 2 bases at V and 6 bases at J, with 4 bases between the two ends. Germline-derived CDR1 and CDR2 are MNHEY and SVGEGT. As DNA, the CDR3 is TGTGCCAGCAGTTACGAGGCTGAAGCTTTCTTT. This gives the protein CASSYEAEAFF.

The rearrangement joins TRBV20-1 to TRBJ1-5; D is unresolved. Germline values: CDR1 DFQATT, CDR2 SNEGSKA (reference sequence). This CDR3 is 15 amino acids long. Trimming cost V 6 bases and J 3 bases, with 18 bases left between them. CDR3 region: CSASRAGTINQPQHF. CDR3 sequence (DNA): TGCAGTGCCTCAAGGGCCGGAACCATCAATCAGCCCCAGCATTTT.

The rearrangement joins TRBV3-1 to TRBJ1-1; TRBD1 matches at 9 bases. Trimming removed 5 bases from V and 7 bases from J; junction bases left unmatched: 8. The CDR3 has 14 amino acids. From germline, CDR1 is LGHDT and CDR2 YNNKEL (reference sequence). CDR3 sequence reads: CASSSTGGLLEAFF. The CDR3 bases are TGTGCCAGCAGCTCTACAGGGGGCCTTCTTGAAGCTTTCTTT.

A few counts support this clonotype. This chain links TRBV9 with TRBJ1-2; a possible D gene is TRBD1 (5 bases). Trimming took off 0 bases at V and 5 bases at J, with 14 bases between the two ends. The length of the CDR3 is 15 residues. CDR1 is SGDLS, CDR2 YYNGEE, per germline. The CDR3 region has the DNA TGTGCCAGCAGCGTAGGGACACCTACCATTTATGGCTACACCTTC. Residues: CASSVGTPTIYGYTF.

CDR3 sequence (DNA): TGTGCCAGCAGCCCTTCTCGGAGAACAGAGACCCAGTACTTC. This encodes CASSPSRRTETQYF. The chain employs TRBV11-3 and TRBJ2-5, with D uncertain. The V and J ends lost 5 bases and 4 bases respectively, with 14 bases between them. The germline V gene encodes CDR1 SGHNT and CDR2 YENEEA. The CDR3 covers 14 residues.

This clonotype has a handful of counts. The chain combines TRBV12-3 or TRBV12-4 with TRBJ1-4, with D perhaps matching TRBD1 (5 bases). CDR3 length: 13 residues. Trimming took off 4 bases at V and 5 bases at J, with 8 bases between the two ends. As DNA, the CDR3 is TGTGCCAGCAGTTCGAACAGGAATGAAAAACTGTTTTTT. Translated, it gives CASSSNRNEKLFF.

The chain couples TRBV28 to TRBJ2-7, with D perhaps matching TRBD2 (6 bases). V dropped 4 bases and J dropped 2 bases, with 15 bases sitting between them. Per the germline V gene, CDR1 is MDHEN and CDR2 is SYDVKM. The CDR3 is 15 amino acids. For the CDR3, the DNA is TGTGCCAGCAGTTCCACGTTCGGGAGTCCCTACGAGCAGTACTTC. Its protein product is CASSSTFGSPYEQYF.

CDR3 region: CSASLESVGTEAFF. In DNA, the CDR3 is TGCAGTGCTAGCTTAGAAAGCGTGGGCACTGAAGCTTTCTTT. The chain joins TRBV20-1 to TRBJ1-1; D is uncertain. The V end was cut by 3 bases, the J end by 4 bases, with 15 bases between. The CDR3 has 14 amino acids. Germline values: CDR1 DFQATT, CDR2 SNEGSKA (reference sequence).

V usage is TRBV24-1 and J usage is TRBJ1-5, with D unresolved. Trimming took 4 bases from V and 4 from J, leaving 4 bases between them. Germline V gives CDR1 KGHDR, CDR2 SFDVKD. This CDR3 is 12 amino acids long. The CDR3 spells CATSDGNQPQHF. DNA for the CDR3: TGTGCCACCAGTGACGGGAATCAGCCCCAGCATTTT.

V is TRBV7-2 and J is TRBJ2-7; D unresolved. The CDR3 runs 13 residues. CDR1 SGHTA and CDR2 FQGNSA come from the germline V gene. V lost 6 bases and J lost 2, with 11 bases in between. CDR3 nucleotide sequence: TGTGCCAGCAGGATCCAAAACCCCTACGAGCAGTACTTC. It is translated as CASRIQNPYEQYF.

Comments on this clonotype: The junction departs from the called germline gene at one end, perhaps through a read error. V usage is TRBV3-1 and J usage is TRBJ2-1; TRBD2 agrees at 14 bases. The CDR3 length is 19 residues. Germline-derived CDR1 and CDR2 are LGHDT and YNNKEL (reference sequence). In DNA form, the CDR3 reads TGTGCCAGCAGCCCCCGACTAGCGGGAGGGCCGGGGTCCTACAATGAACAGTTCTTC. It translates to CASSPRLAGGPGSYNEQFF.

The CDR3 DNA sequence: TGTGCCAGCATGAGGGACAGCTCCTACGAGCAGTACTTC. This sequence encodes CASMRDSSYEQYF. The rearrangement links TRBV2 to TRBJ2-7; 7 bases match TRBD1. The V and J ends lost 7 bases and 0 bases, in that order; junction bases with no gene match: 3. The germline CDR1 and CDR2 sequences are SNHLY and FYNNEI. The CDR3 totals 13 residues.

In its sample, this clonotype was seen many times. The chain carries TRBV14 and TRBJ2-7; D is unclear. Trimming took off 3 bases at V and 3 bases at J, with 3 bases between the two ends. The CDR3 totals 11 residues. Germline V gene data show CDR1 as SGHDN and CDR2 as FVKESK. As DNA, the CDR3 is TGTGCCAGCAGCCAGCTCTACGAGCAGTACTTC. Amino acid sequence: CASSQLYEQYF.

In its sample, this clonotype was seen a few times. The chain combines TRBV29-1 with TRBJ2-7; 7 nucleotides match TRBD2. The CDR3 is made up of 13 amino acids. The germline V gene encodes CDR1 SQVTM and CDR2 ANQGSEA. V lost 4 bases to trimming and J lost 5 bases; unmatched junction nucleotides: 8. The CDR3 protein is CSVVGGVLDEQYF. CDR3 DNA: TGCAGCGTTGTGGGGGGGGTTCTCGACGAGCAGTACTTC.

This clonotype turned up a few times. The chain uses TRBV28 and TRBJ2-5, with TRBD2 matching 11 bases. Gene TRBJ2-1 matches the end of the DNA better, so the J call may be wrong. The CDR3 is made up of 18 amino acids. CDR1 is MDHEN and CDR2 is SYDVKM in the germline V gene. The CDR3 sequence is CASTLSGLAARGYNEQFF. The DNA of the CDR3 is TGTGCCAGCACCTTGTCGGGACTAGCGGCCAGGGGCTACAATGAGCAGTTCTTC.

Only a few counts were recorded for this clonotype. The chain uses TRBV24-1 and TRBJ2-1; no firm D call. The CDR3 is 12 amino acids. Germline V lookup: CDR1 KGHDR, CDR2 SFDVKD. Trimming stripped 0 bases from V and 8 bases from J, with 4 bases between. CDR3 nucleotide sequence: TGTGCCACCAGTGATTTGCCTCATGAGCAGTTCTTC. The encoded protein is CATSDLPHEQFF.

A note on this clonotype: An end of the junction differs from the germline gene, which may be a read error. The chain has TRBV25-1 and TRBJ1-3; D is possibly TRBD1 (6 bases). CDR1 is MGHDK, CDR2 SYGVNS, per germline. The CDR3 loop spans 15 amino acids. DNA of the CDR3: TGTGCCAGCAGTGAGGAGGTGGGGGCTGGAAGCACCATATATTTT. It yields the protein CASSEEVGAGSTIYF.

As regards this clonotype: Mismatch with germline at one junction end may stem from a read error. The chain joins TRBV3-1 to TRBJ1-4; tentatively, D is TRBD1 (5 bases). Germline CDR1 is LGHDT and CDR2 is YNNKEL (reference sequence). This CDR3 has 15 amino acids. The CDR3 DNA reads as TGTGCTAGCAGCCAAGGTTGGGGCGTCGGTGAAAAACTGTTTTTT. Amino acids: CASSQGWGVGEKLFF.

Remarks on this clonotype: The conserved phenylalanine or tryptophan normally closing the CDR3 is absent here, so this likely arose from a read error. The DNA is left out, because the CDR3 cannot be placed on it with certainty; the CDR3 is given as TCRdb lists it. This chain's CDR3 is CASSLIIGGAGHFEQFS. V and J are TRBV7-9 and TRBJ2-1; TRBD1 was called by the table and not checked on the DNA. The CDR3 sequence runs 17 residues, both termini included. The V gene's germline CDR1 is SEHNR and CDR2 FQNEAQ (reference sequence).

This clonotype was found a few times. This chain connects TRBV5-1 to TRBJ2-2; 7 bases map to TRBD1. Germline V gives CDR1 SGHRS, CDR2 YFSETQ. The CDR3 has 20 residues. V was pared by 6 bases and J by 3 bases, with 23 bases of the junction left unmatched. In nucleotides, the CDR3 is TGCGCCAGCATGTTTCGGCATGGATCACAGGGGAAAGGAGACACCGGGGAGCTGTTTTTT. It translates to CASMFRHGSQGKGDTGELFF.

J is TRBJ2-7 and V is TRBV20-1; 13 positions match TRBD2. Looked up from germline, CDR1 is DFQATT and CDR2 is SNEGSKA (reference sequence). The CDR3 spans 18 residues. With V trimmed by 0 bases and J by 2 bases, 10 bases remained unmatched. DNA for the CDR3: TGCAGTGCTAGAGATCAATCAGGGACTAGCGGGAAGACCTACGAGCAGTACTTC. Protein sequence: CSARDQSGTSGKTYEQYF.